Below are 29 T cell receptor beta chains sequenced from a single sample in a study of blood T cell repertoires in COVID-19. Libraries were prepared by immunoSEQ multiplex PCR; TCRdb keeps only in-frame clonotypes and omits some of them. The sample lists 210,000 or so clones; about nine tenths were seen once. Specimen: peripheral blood. These receptors originate from a middle-aged man with acute or convalescent COVID-19.

This chain connects TRBV18 to TRBJ2-1, with D maybe TRBD1 (6 bases). The CDR3 consists of 12 residues. The germline CDR1 and CDR2 sequences are KGHSH and LQKENI. V gave up 6 bases and J gave up 7 bases, with 10 bases separating them. The CDR3 reads CASSPTGNEQFF. The CDR3 DNA follows: TGTGCCAGCTCGCCCACAGGGAATGAGCAGTTCTTC.

About this clone itself: Other DNA sequences in this sample translate to the same CDR3. The chain combines TRBV7-2 with TRBJ2-3, with 8 bases identical to TRBD1. Germline V CDR1 and CDR2: SGHTA, FQGNSA. The CDR3 has 14 amino acids. V shed 5 bases and J 4 bases; nucleotides not matched to a gene: 5. CDR3 bases: TGTGCCAGCAGCCCGGGACAGGCCGCAGATACGCAGTATTTT. Amino acid sequence: CASSPGQAADTQYF.

CDR3 in amino acids: CASSQYTGTYEQYF. The CDR3, as DNA: TGTGCCAGCAGCCAATACACAGGGACCTACGAGCAGTACTTC. The V call is TRBV14, the J call TRBJ2-7; D is perhaps TRBD1 (6 bases). CDR1 and CDR2 (germline): SGHDN, FVKESK. With 2 bases removed from V and 2 bases from J, the gap between germline ends came to 10 bases. This CDR3 contains 14 residues.

This sequence joins TRBV12-3 or TRBV12-4 and TRBJ2-5; 7 bases line up with TRBD2. V dropped 3 bases and J dropped 7; count of bases not matched to a gene: 5. This CDR3 is built from 13 residues. The CDR3 nucleotides are TGTGCCAGCAGTTTCGTTGGGGGGGGGACCCAGTACTTC. Residues: CASSFVGGGTQYF.

V gene TRBV6-1 combines with J gene TRBJ2-3; D ambiguous. The V end was cut by 1 base, the J end by 6 bases, with 5 bases between. This CDR3 has 12 amino acids. The germline V gene encodes CDR1 MNHNS and CDR2 SASEGT. Here the CDR3 DNA reads TGTGCCAGCAGTGAAGTTCTTGATACGCAGTATTTT. Residues: CASSEVLDTQYF.

This chain links TRBV19 with TRBJ1-3; the D gene is possibly TRBD1 (5 bases). CDR3 length: 16 amino acids. From germline, CDR1 is LNHDA and CDR2 SQIVND (reference sequence). V was cut by 3 bases and J by 4 bases, with 16 bases left in between. CDR3 nucleotide sequence: TGTGCCAGTAGTATCCTCAGGGATTCGTCCGGAAACACCATATATTTT. Amino acids: CASSILRDSSGNTIYF.

This rearrangement joins TRBV5-1 to TRBJ1-1, with TRBD1 matching 7 bases. Germline CDR1 reads SGHRS; CDR2 reads YFSETQ. The V segment lost 3 bases and the J segment 1 base; nucleotides outside the gene matches: 3. The CDR3 runs 14 residues. In DNA form, the CDR3 reads TGCGCCAGCAGCTCCCAGGGGGGGAACACTGAAGCTTTCTTT. Translating it yields CASSSQGGNTEAFF.

This clone was recorded once. The chain carries TRBV12-3 or TRBV12-4 and TRBJ1-2; D is ambiguous. The CDR3 is 13 residues long. V was cut by 5 bases and J by 8 bases, with 15 bases left in between. CDR3 in amino acids: CASSTRRVVGYTF. DNA of the CDR3: TGTGCCAGCAGTACCCGGCGGGTGGTCGGCTACACCTTC.

This clone has just one count. The rearrangement uses TRBV3-1 (or the pseudogene TRBV3-2) and TRBJ2-1, with D uncertain. Trimming removed 1 base at V and 0 bases at J, with 10 bases between. Germline V gene sequence: CDR1 LGHDT, CDR2 YNNKEL (reference sequence). The CDR3 consists of 16 residues. CDR3 sequence reads: CASSQVTVSSYNEQFF. CDR3 nucleotide sequence: TGTGCCAGCAGCCAAGTTACCGTGAGCTCCTACAATGAGCAGTTCTTC.

This chain uses TRBV5-1 with TRBJ2-2; D is uncertain. Germline V gene lookup returns CDR1 SGHRS and CDR2 YFSETQ. CDR3 length: 13 residues. V lost 0 bases and J lost 6, with 6 bases in between. CDR3 loop: CASSLAPAGELFF. CDR3 sequence (DNA): TGCGCCAGCAGCTTGGCCCCAGCCGGGGAGCTGTTTTTT. Full variable domain (rest looked up from reference TRBV5-1 and TRBJ2-2): KAGVTQTPRYLIKTRGQQVTLSCSPISGHRSVSWYQQTPGQGLQFLFEYFSETQRNKGNFPGRFSGRQFSNSRSEMNVSTLELGDSALYLCASSLAPAGELFFGEGSRLTVL.

This sequence joins TRBV11-2 and TRBJ2-2; 9 bases line up with TRBD2. V was pared by 3 bases and J by 7 bases, with 9 bases of the junction left unmatched. Germline values: CDR1 SGHAT, CDR2 FQNNGV. The CDR3 covers 16 residues. CDR3 in DNA: TGTGCCAGCAGCTTGCGGGGGGGCGGAGTGATCGGGGAGCTGTTTTTT. Translating it yields CASSLRGGGVIGELFF.

The gene calls are TRBV6-1 and TRBJ2-2, with a possible D match to TRBD1 (5 bases). The CDR3 consists of 15 residues. Per germline, CDR1 MNHNS and CDR2 SASEGT. Trimming removed 3 bases at V and 6 bases at J, with 14 bases between. CDR3 coding DNA: TGTGCCAGCAGTGACGCGACAGCCCCCGCCGGGGAGCTGTTTTTT. It codes for CASSDATAPAGELFF.

The chain links TRBV6-1 to TRBJ2-5; D possibly corresponds to TRBD2 (7 bases). The germline CDR1 and CDR2 sequences are MNHNS and SASEGT. With 0 bases removed from V and 1 base from J, the gap between germline ends came to 12 bases. The CDR3 length is 16 residues. The CDR3 here is CASSEARGGPQETQYF. As DNA, the CDR3 is TGTGCCAGCAGTGAAGCTAGGGGGGGGCCCCAAGAGACCCAGTACTTC.

V is TRBV6-6 and J is TRBJ2-7; a weak D match, TRBD1 (5 bases). The V gene lost 0 bases and the J gene lost 0 bases, with 12 bases spanning the gap. CDR3 length: 16 residues. The V gene's germline CDR1 is MNHNY and CDR2 SVGAGI (reference sequence). CDR3 nucleotide sequence: TGTGCCAGCAGTTACTCGGGGCGACCCTACTCCTACGAGCAGTACTTC. Protein sequence: CASSYSGRPYSYEQYF.

The CDR3 protein is CATSRGGSVPLTPQHF. The DNA for the CDR3 is TGTGCCACCAGCAGAGGGGGCAGCGTGCCCCTTACGCCCCAGCATTTT. The V and J genes are TRBV15 and TRBJ1-5; maybe TRBD1 (5 bases). V lost 1 base and J 9 bases, leaving 19 bases between the germline ends. The V gene's germline CDR1 is LNHNV and CDR2 YYDKDF (reference sequence). The length of the CDR3 is 16 residues.

The V and J genes are TRBV7-9 and TRBJ2-7; possibly TRBD1 for D (6 bases). Trimming took off 5 bases at V and 2 bases at J, with 13 bases between the two ends. The CDR3 runs to 14 residues. The germline V gene encodes CDR1 SEHNR and CDR2 FQNEAQ (reference sequence). CDR3 loop: CASSLRQAPYEQYF. The CDR3 DNA follows: TGTGCCAGCAGCCTTCGACAGGCCCCCTACGAGCAGTACTTC. The variable domain in full, with the rest retrieved from reference TRBV7-9 and TRBJ2-7, is DTGVSQNPRHKITKRGQNVTFRCDPISEHNRLYWYRQTLGQGPEFLTYFQNEAQLEKSRLLSDRFSAERPKGSFSTLEIQRTEQGDSAMYLCASSLRQAPYEQYFGPGTRLTVT.

The V and J genes are TRBV5-1 and TRBJ1-5; no reliable D call. The CDR3 covers 15 residues. V was trimmed by 4 bases and J by 1 base, leaving 12 bases between them. The germline gives CDR1 SGHRS, CDR2 YFSETQ. As DNA, the CDR3 is TGCGCCAGCAGCCCCGGTGGGCCAAGCAATCAGCCCCAGCATTTT. As protein: CASSPGGPSNQPQHF.

The chain couples TRBV7-2 to TRBJ1-2; TRBD1 aligns across 9 bases. With V trimmed by 0 bases and J by 5 bases, 7 bases remained unmatched. The CDR3 has 16 residues. Germline lookup yields CDR1 SGHTA and CDR2 FQGNSA. CDR3 protein: CASSLADRGYGYGYTF. In nucleotides, the CDR3 is TGTGCCAGCAGCTTAGCGGACAGGGGATATGGTTATGGCTACACCTTC.

This clone was seen only a few times. The chain's CDR3 is CASSLDRGNSPLHF. The DNA for the CDR3 is TGCGCCAGCAGCTTGGACAGGGGGAATTCACCCCTCCACTTT. The J gene is TRBJ1-6, the V gene TRBV5-1; 8 bases match TRBD1. CDR1 is SGHRS, CDR2 YFSETQ, per germline. This CDR3 has 14 residues. V lost 0 bases to trimming and J lost 7 bases; unmatched junction nucleotides: 0.

This clone was seen once. The rearrangement links TRBV3-1 (or the pseudogene TRBV3-2) to TRBJ2-7, with D possibly TRBD1 on 5 matching bases. Germline loops: CDR1 LGHDT, CDR2 YNNKEL (reference sequence). The CDR3 sequence is 17 residues long. The V end lost 1 base, the J end lost 5 bases, and 21 bases lay between the germline ends. DNA of the CDR3: TGTGCCAGCAGCCAAGGGGTTGTCGGGCAGGGTAGCCACGAGCAGTACTTC. It codes for CASSQGVVGQGSHEQYF.

The chain links TRBV11-2 to TRBJ2-1; D call uncertain. CDR3 size: 11 residues. The V gene lost 3 bases and the J gene lost 8 bases, with 5 bases spanning the gap. Germline CDR1 and CDR2: SGHAT and FQNNGV. The CDR3 sequence: CASSFGDEQFF. CDR3 nucleotides: TGTGCCAGCAGCTTTGGAGATGAGCAGTTCTTC. Variable domain in full (rest from reference TRBV11-2 and TRBJ2-1): EAGVAQSPRYKIIEKRQSVAFWCNPISGHATLYWYQQILGQGPKLLIQFQNNGVVDDSQLPKDRFSAERLKGVDSTLKIQPAKLEDSAVYLCASSFGDEQFFGPGTRLTVL.

The rearrangement links TRBV1 to TRBJ1-3. TRBV1 is deemed a pseudogene. CDR3 length equals 21 residues. The CDR3 nucleotides are TGCACCAGCAGCCAAGAAGGCGGGAGGCACGACCTGTTGACCTCTGGAAACACCATATATTTT. Residues: CTSSQEGGRHDLLTSGNTIYF.

Only a few counts were recorded for this clone. This chain connects TRBV10-3 to TRBJ1-1; possibly TRBD1 for D (5 bases). Germline assignment: CDR1 ENHRY and CDR2 SYGVKD. CDR3 length equals 13 residues. Trimming took off 6 bases at V and 4 bases at J, with 12 bases between the two ends. The CDR3 is CAISTQGGTEAFF. The CDR3, as DNA: TGTGCCATCAGCACCCAGGGAGGCACTGAAGCTTTCTTT.

The chain uses TRBV4-3 and TRBJ1-5, with 8 bases aligning to TRBD1. This CDR3 has 17 amino acids. V trimming: 0 bases; J trimming: 3 bases; junction bases outside the gene matches: 7. CDR1 and CDR2 from the germline V gene are LGHNA and YSLEER. CDR3 in amino acids: CASSQDVGQGVNQPQHF. CDR3 nucleotide sequence: TGCGCCAGCAGCCAAGATGTCGGACAGGGCGTCAATCAGCCCCAGCATTTT.

Note on this clone: The same CDR3 is also encoded by other DNA sequences in this sample. The V gene is TRBV12-3 or TRBV12-4, the J gene TRBJ2-2; D unclear. This CDR3 is 12 amino acids long. V dropped 4 bases and J dropped 3 bases, with 3 bases sitting between them. The CDR3 DNA reads TGTGCCAGCAGTTCCGACACCGGGGAGCTGTTTTTT. Translated, it gives CASSSDTGELFF.

V gene TRBV2 combines with J gene TRBJ1-1, with 11 nucleotides matching TRBD1. CDR1 is SNHLY, CDR2 FYNNEI, per germline. V gave up 6 bases and J gave up 3 bases; unmatched junction bases: 6. CDR3 length equals 15 residues. This CDR3 reads CASRGTGGMDTEAFF. CDR3 bases: TGTGCCAGCAGAGGGACAGGGGGGATGGACACTGAAGCTTTCTTT.

V gene TRBV7-3 combines with J gene TRBJ2-3; possibly TRBD1 for D (6 bases). CDR1 is SGHTA, CDR2 FQGTGA, per germline. V shed 3 bases and J shed 5 bases, with 18 bases lying between them. CDR3 length: 16 residues. Written as DNA, the CDR3 is TGTGCCAGCAGCTTTATAGGGGGTGTTCACAGAGATACGCAGTATTTT. It codes for CASSFIGGVHRDTQYF.

The chain links TRBV7-2 to TRBJ2-7; 11 nucleotides align to TRBD2. V lost 3 bases and J lost 6; bases outside the gene matches: 7. The CDR3 covers 15 residues. From germline, CDR1 is SGHTA and CDR2 FQGNSA. The CDR3 protein is CASSLNPGLAVEQYF. The CDR3 DNA sequence: TGTGCCAGCAGCTTGAATCCGGGACTAGCGGTCGAGCAGTACTTC.

V and J are TRBV19 and TRBJ1-4; TRBD1 aligns across 7 bases. V dropped 3 bases and J dropped 1; count of bases not matched to a gene: 2. The CDR3 is 15 residues long. In germline, CDR1 is LNHDA, CDR2 SQIVND (reference sequence). CDR3: CASSISGGTNEKLFF. CDR3 bases: TGTGCCAGTAGTATTTCAGGGGGAACTAATGAAAAACTGTTTTTT.